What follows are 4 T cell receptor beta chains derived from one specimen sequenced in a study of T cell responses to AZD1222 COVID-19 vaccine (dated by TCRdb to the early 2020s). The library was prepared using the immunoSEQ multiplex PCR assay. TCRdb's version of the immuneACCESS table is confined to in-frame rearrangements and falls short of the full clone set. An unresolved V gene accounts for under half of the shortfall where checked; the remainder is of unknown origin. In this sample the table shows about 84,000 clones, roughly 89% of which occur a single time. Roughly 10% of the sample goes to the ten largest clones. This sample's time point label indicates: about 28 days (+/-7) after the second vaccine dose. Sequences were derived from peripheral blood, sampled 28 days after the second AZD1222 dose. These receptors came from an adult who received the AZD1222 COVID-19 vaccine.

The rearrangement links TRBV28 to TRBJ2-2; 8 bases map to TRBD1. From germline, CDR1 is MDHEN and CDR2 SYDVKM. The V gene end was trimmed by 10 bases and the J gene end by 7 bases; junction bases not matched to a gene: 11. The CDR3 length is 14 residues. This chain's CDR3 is CATSGTGPVGELFF. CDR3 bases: TGTGCCACGTCCGGGACAGGCCCCGTCGGGGAGCTGTTTTTT.

The CDR3 sequence is CASSLLAATYNEQFF. The CDR3 DNA is TGTGCCAGCAGCTTACTAGCGGCCACCTACAATGAGCAGTTCTTC. The chain carries TRBV7-2 and TRBJ2-1, with 7 bases aligning to TRBD2. Germline V CDR1 and CDR2: SGHTA, FQGNSA. The CDR3 spans 15 residues. J lost 2 bases, V lost 2 bases, and 3 bases had no gene match.

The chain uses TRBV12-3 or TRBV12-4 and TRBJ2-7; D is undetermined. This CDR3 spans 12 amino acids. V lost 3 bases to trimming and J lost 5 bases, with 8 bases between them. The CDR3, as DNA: TGTGCCAGCAGTTTTGGACCACACGAGCAGTACTTC. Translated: CASSFGPHEQYF.

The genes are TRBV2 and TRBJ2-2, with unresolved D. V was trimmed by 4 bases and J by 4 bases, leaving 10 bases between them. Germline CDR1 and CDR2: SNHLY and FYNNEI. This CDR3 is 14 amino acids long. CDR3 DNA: TGTGCCAGCAGTGTTCGCAGGAGCACCGGGGAGCTGTTTTTT. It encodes CASSVRRSTGELFF.